This T cell receptor (beta chain) appears in the sequencing data of a study of blood T cell repertoires in COVID-19. Looked up from germline, CDR1 is SQVTM and CDR2 is ANQGSEA. The CDR3 consists of 13 residues. V was shortened by 3 bases and J by 7 bases, with 16 bases between the two germline ends. As handled by the study authors: Amplification with reference gene primers provided the estimates of nucleated cell counts. Here immunoSEQ multiplex PCR was the method, and the copy in TCRdb shows in-frame clones only, minus some. Clonal size and the V and J genes are those of that table, whereas D and trimming came from the DNA. The repertoire has some 230,000 clones, roughly 85% of them found once; the top ten carry 2.9%.

This TCR was recovered from a man between 45 and 60 years old who had recovered from COVID-19. Sequencing input: peripheral blood. The chain combines TRBV29-1 with TRBJ2-7, with TRBD1 as a possible D gene (6 bases). This CDR3 reads CSVEGQGRAEQYF. CDR3 bases: TGCAGCGTTGAGGGGCAGGGGCGTGCGGAGCAGTACTTC.